The source of this TCR beta chain is a study of blood T cell repertoires in COVID-19. TCRdb's table, derived via immunoSEQ multiplex PCR, lists solely in-frame clones and lacks some. The sample has some 200,000 clones, approximately 80% seen once. The ends lost 1 base at V and 2 bases at J; junction bases unmatched: 12. CDR3 length equals 18 residues. Germline CDR1 reads LNHDA; CDR2 reads SQIVND (reference sequence). This TCR came from a woman in her thirties or forties with COVID-19, enrolled during active disease. The sequencing input was peripheral blood. The chain has TRBV19 and TRBJ2-3; 7 bases map to TRBD2. The DNA of the CDR3 is TGTGCCAGTAGTATAGGCCCGCGACAGCGGGGTATCACAGATACGCAGTATTTT. Residues: CASSIGPRQRGITDTQYF.